The rows below give T cell receptor beta chains drawn from one sample of a study of identical twins. TCRdb processed the 5' RACE reads anew with MiXCR; each CDR3 protein has one entry. The profile shows hundreds of thousands of distinct CDR3 sequences, less than 25% of them singletons. The sample also formed part of further work on T cells expressing NK-cell markers.

Material: PBMCs. These TCRs come from a woman aged 18-29 years in good health. Both conserved end residues are part of each CDR3. Fields, in order: D gene, clone size, J gene, V gene, CDR3 protein, CDR3 DNA. D genes are given only for firm matches. Only some rows state a clone size, as once, few, many or a class for expanded clones.

TRBD2 | NA | TRBJ2-1 | TRBV4-3 | CASSPSDGGGSLNEQFF | TGCGCCAGCAGCCCTTCGGATGGGGGGGGTAGTCTGAATGAGCAGTTCTTC
NA | NA | TRBJ1-5 | TRBV7-3 | CASSLRQIYSNQPQHF | TGTGCCAGCAGCCTCAGACAGATTTATAGCAATCAGCCCCAGCATTTT
TRBD1 | NA | TRBJ2-7 | TRBV28 | CASTLRDRYEQYF | TGTGCCAGCACCCTCCGGGACAGGTACGAGCAGTACTTC
NA | many | TRBJ2-1 | TRBV29-1 | CSVDQSNPSLYNEQFF | TGCAGCGTTGACCAATCCAACCCAAGTCTTTACAATGAGCAGTTCTTC
TRBD2 | NA | TRBJ2-3 | TRBV20-1 | CSATSPGLGLAITDTQYF | TGCAGTGCTACTTCGCCCGGACTAGGGCTCGCCATTACAGATACGCAGTATTTT
TRBD1 | NA | TRBJ2-1 | TRBV20-1 | CSARANRGRNEQFF | TGCAGTGCTAGGGCTAACAGGGGGCGCAATGAGCAGTTCTTC
TRBD2 | NA | TRBJ2-1 | TRBV6-1 | CASSPRLAGTLEQFF | TGTGCCAGCAGTCCCAGACTAGCGGGGACCCTTGAGCAGTTCTTC
NA | few | TRBJ1-1 | TRBV7-6 | CASSLSMGHTEAFF | TGTGCCAGCAGCTTGTCGATGGGGCATACTGAAGCTTTCTTT
NA | NA | TRBJ2-1 | TRBV12-5 | CASGLRNEQFF | TGTGCTAGTGGTTTACGTAATGAGCAGTTCTTC
NA | few | TRBJ2-1 | TRBV12-3/TRBV12-4 | CASSLLGVEQFF | TGTGCCAGCAGTTTATTGGGGGTTGAGCAGTTCTTC
TRBD1 | NA | TRBJ2-3 | TRBV7-8 | CASSPDRGESTDTQYF | TGTGCCAGCAGCCCAGACAGGGGCGAAAGCACAGATACGCAGTATTTT
NA | few | TRBJ2-3 | TRBV9 | CASGGLDTQYF | TGTGCCAGCGGAGGACTCGATACGCAGTATTTT
TRBD2 | many | TRBJ2-1 | TRBV20-1 | CSAKTSGSYNEQFF | TGCAGTGCTAAAACTAGCGGGTCCTACAATGAGCAGTTCTTC
TRBD1 | few | TRBJ1-1 | TRBV5-5 | CASSSTGDTEAFF | TGTGCCAGCAGCTCTACAGGGGACACTGAAGCTTTCTTT
TRBD2 | NA | TRBJ2-7 | TRBV12-3/TRBV12-4 | CASSPSGGGGEQYF | TGTGCCAGCAGTCCGAGTGGGGGGGGAGGTGAGCAGTACTTC
NA | few | TRBJ2-3 | TRBV9 | CARGWDYRAMDYQDF | TGTGCCAGAGGATGGGACTACAGGGCCATGGACTACCAGGATTTT
NA | NA | TRBJ2-6 | TRBV29-1 | CSLLTAETGANVLTF | TGCAGCCTCCTTACTGCGGAGACCGGGGCCAACGTCCTGACTTTC
NA | few | TRBJ2-3 | TRBV12-3/TRBV12-4 | CASSSYLADTQYF | TGTGCCAGCAGTTCGTACTTGGCAGATACGCAGTATTTT
NA | few | TRBJ1-1 | TRBV6-5 | CASSYGGIGVGEAFF | TGTGCCAGCAGTTACGGGGGAATTGGCGTAGGTGAAGCTTTCTTT
NA | NA | TRBJ1-2 | TRBV12-3/TRBV12-4 | CASSRDIYGYTF | TGTGCCAGCAGTCGGGACATTTATGGCTACACCTTC
NA | many | TRBJ1-2 | TRBV12-3/TRBV12-4 | CASRLDYGYTF | TGTGCCAGCAGATTAGACTATGGCTACACCTTC
NA | few | TRBJ2-5 | TRBV29-1 | CSVEELSVKKTQYF | TGCAGCGTTGAAGAATTATCGGTGAAAAAGACCCAGTACTTC
NA | many | TRBJ1-2 | TRBV25-1 | CASSDTQGGGYGYTF | TGTGCCAGCAGTGATACCCAGGGTGGGGGCTATGGCTACACCTTC
NA | NA | TRBJ2-5 | TRBV30 | CAWTTGRAWTQYF | TGTGCCTGGACTACAGGAAGGGCTTGGACCCAGTACTTC
NA | few | TRBJ1-2 | TRBV2 | CASSELGADGYTF | TGTGCCAGCAGTGAATTGGGGGCGGATGGCTACACCTTC
NA | NA | TRBJ1-1 | TRBV4-2 | CASSQERRNTEAFF | TGTGCCAGCAGCCAAGAGCGTAGGAACACTGAAGCTTTCTTT
TRBD2 | NA | TRBJ2-7 | TRBV7-2 | CASSPRTSGEVQYF | TGTGCCAGCAGCCCCCGGACTAGCGGAGAGGTACAGTACTTC
TRBD1 | few | TRBJ2-1 | TRBV7-9 | CASSMTGSEQFF | TGTGCCAGCAGCATGACAGGGTCTGAGCAGTTCTTC
NA | few | TRBJ1-2 | TRBV12-3/TRBV12-4 | CASSYRAGGGYTF | TGTGCCAGCAGTTATCGGGCCGGCGGTGGCTACACCTTC
NA | many | TRBJ2-1 | TRBV4-1 | CASSQAQGSYNEQFF | TGCGCCAGCAGCCAAGCCCAGGGTTCCTACAATGAGCAGTTCTTC
TRBD2 | NA | TRBJ2-2 | TRBV12-3/TRBV12-4 | CASTPLAGGIAGELFF | TGTGCCAGCACCCCACTAGCGGGGGGGATCGCCGGGGAGCTGTTTTTT
TRBD1 | few | TRBJ2-7 | TRBV7-8 | CASSRAGQVYEQYF | TGTGCCAGCAGCCGCGCGGGACAGGTCTACGAGCAGTACTTC